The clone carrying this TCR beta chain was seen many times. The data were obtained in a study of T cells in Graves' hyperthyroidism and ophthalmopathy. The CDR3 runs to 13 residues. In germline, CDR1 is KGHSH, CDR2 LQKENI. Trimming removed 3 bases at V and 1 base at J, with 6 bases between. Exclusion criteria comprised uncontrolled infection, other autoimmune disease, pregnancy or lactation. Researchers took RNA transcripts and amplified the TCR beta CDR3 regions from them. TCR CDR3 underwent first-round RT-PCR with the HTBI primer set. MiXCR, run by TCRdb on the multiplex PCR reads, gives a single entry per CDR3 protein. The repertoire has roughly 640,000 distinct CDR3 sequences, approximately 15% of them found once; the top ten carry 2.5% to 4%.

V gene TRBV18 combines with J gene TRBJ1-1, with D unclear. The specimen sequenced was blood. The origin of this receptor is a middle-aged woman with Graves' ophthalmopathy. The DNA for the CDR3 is TGTGCCAGCTCACCTTCATGGAACACTGAAGCTTTCTTT. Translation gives CASSPSWNTEAFF.